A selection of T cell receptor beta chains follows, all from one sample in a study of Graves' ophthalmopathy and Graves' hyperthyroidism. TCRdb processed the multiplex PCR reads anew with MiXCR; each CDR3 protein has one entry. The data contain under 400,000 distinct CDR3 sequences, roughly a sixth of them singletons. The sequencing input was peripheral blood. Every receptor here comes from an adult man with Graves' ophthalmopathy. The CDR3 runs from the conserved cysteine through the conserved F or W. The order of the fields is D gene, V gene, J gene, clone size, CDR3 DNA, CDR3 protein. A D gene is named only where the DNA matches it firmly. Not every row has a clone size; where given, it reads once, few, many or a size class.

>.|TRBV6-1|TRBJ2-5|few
TGTGCCAGCAGCATTAGTTGGCGCATTGAGACCCAGTACTTC
CASSISWRIETQYF
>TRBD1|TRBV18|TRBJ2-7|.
TGTGCCAGCTCACCACGACAGGGGTACGACGAGCAGTACTTC
CASSPRQGYDEQYF
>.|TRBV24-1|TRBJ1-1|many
TGTGCCACCAGGATCAGGGAATCGAACACTGAAGCTTTCTTT
CATRIRESNTEAFF
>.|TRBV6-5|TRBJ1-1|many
TGTGCCAGCAGTATTCAGGCAGGGATTAACACTGAAGCTTTCTTT
CASSIQAGINTEAFF
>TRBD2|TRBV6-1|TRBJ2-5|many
TGTGCCAGCAGTGAACCCGGACTAGCGGGGGGATCGGAGACCCAGTACTTC
CASSEPGLAGGSETQYF
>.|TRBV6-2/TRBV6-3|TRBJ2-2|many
TGTGCCAGCAGTTACCCGATCCCAGGGGAATGGACCGGGGAGCTGTTTTTT
CASSYPIPGEWTGELFF
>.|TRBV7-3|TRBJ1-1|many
TGTGCCAGCAGCGCCCTAGGGGGGCACACTGAAGCTTTCTTT
CASSALGGHTEAFF
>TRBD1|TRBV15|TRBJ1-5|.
TGTGCCACCAGCAGGAACAGGGGTCAGCCCCAGCATTTT
CATSRNRGQPQHF
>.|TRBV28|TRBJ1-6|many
TGTGCCACTGGAGCCATCAGCTCCTATAATTCACCCCTCCACTTT
CATGAISSYNSPLHF
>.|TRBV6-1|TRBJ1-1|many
TGTGCCAGCAGTGCTGTGTCGGCGGACACTGAAGCTTTCTTT
CASSAVSADTEAFF
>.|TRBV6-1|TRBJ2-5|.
TGTGCCAGCAGTGACATATTCCCGGGGGCTCGTGAGACCCAGTACTTC
CASSDIFPGARETQYF
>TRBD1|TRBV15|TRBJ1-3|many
TGTGCCACCAGCAGAGCCAGGGGGTACGGAAACACCATATATTTT
CATSRARGYGNTIYF
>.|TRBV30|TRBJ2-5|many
TGTGCCTGGAGTGTCAACAGTCAAGAGACCCAGTACTTC
CAWSVNSQETQYF
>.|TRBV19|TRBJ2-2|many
TGTGCCAGTACTCAAGATCGACGCGGAGGCGGGGAGCTGTTTTTT
CASTQDRRGGGELFF
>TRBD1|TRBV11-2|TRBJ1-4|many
TGTGCCAGCAGCTCTTTGGGACAGGGAAATGAAAAACTGTTTTTT
CASSSLGQGNEKLFF
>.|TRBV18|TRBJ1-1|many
TGTGCCAGCTCACCACGGCTGGAGTCGAACACTGAAGCTTTCTTT
CASSPRLESNTEAFF
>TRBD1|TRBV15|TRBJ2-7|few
TGTGCCACCAGCCCCGGGACAGGCGACTTCGAGCAGTACTTC
CATSPGTGDFEQYF
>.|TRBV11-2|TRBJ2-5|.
TGTGCCAGCAGCTTAGGATGGCGGCTCCAAGAGACCCAGTACTTC
CASSLGWRLQETQYF
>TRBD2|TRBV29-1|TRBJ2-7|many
TGCAGCGTTTGGAGTAGCGGGAGATCCGAGCAGTACTTC
CSVWSSGRSEQYF
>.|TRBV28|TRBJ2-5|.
TGTGCCAACGGCCGCCAAGAGACCCAGTACTTC
CANGRQETQYF
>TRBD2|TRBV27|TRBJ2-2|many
TGTGCCAGCAGCCCGAGCGGGAGGGCCGGGGAGCTGTTTTTT
CASSPSGRAGELFF
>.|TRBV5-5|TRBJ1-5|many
TGTGCCAGCAGCTTGGACAGGAGGAATCAGCCCCAGCATTTT
CASSLDRRNQPQHF
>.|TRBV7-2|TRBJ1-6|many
TGTGCCAGCAGCTCTCTGGAGTCACCCCTCCACTTT
CASSSLESPLHF
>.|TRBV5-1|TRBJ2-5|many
TGCGCCAGCAGCTTCCAGTCCCGAGAGACCCAGTACTTC
CASSFQSRETQYF